These 16 T cell receptor beta chains came from one sample sequenced in a study of cytomegalovirus exposure and HLA in healthy donors. Vbeta (60) and Jbeta (13) primers were used in the PCR. Repertoires were generated with immunoSEQ multiplex PCR, while TCRdb's copy carries only in-frame clones and drops some. Found here are about 98,000 clones, approximately 69% of them singletons; the top ten hold approximately 1.1%. The specimen was PBMCs. The origin of the receptors is a female donor in good health and CMV-seronegative.

This chain links TRBV28 with TRBJ2-5; D gene ambiguous. V lost 2 bases and J 5 bases, leaving 3 bases between the germline ends. Per the germline V gene, CDR1 is MDHEN and CDR2 is SYDVKM. The CDR3 runs 11 residues. CDR3 in DNA: TGTGCCAGCAGTTTAGAGGAGACCCAGTACTTC. As protein: CASSLEETQYF.

This clone was seen just once. This chain connects TRBV6-5 to TRBJ2-7, with D tentatively TRBD2 (6 bases). Germline V gives CDR1 MNHEY, CDR2 SVGAGI. V was cut by 7 bases and J by 6 bases, with 10 bases left in between. The CDR3 sequence is 11 residues long. The CDR3 spells CASTAGREQYF. CDR3 DNA sequence: TGTGCCAGCACCGCGGGGCGCGAGCAGTACTTC.

The gene calls are TRBV10-3 and TRBJ2-1; 15 bases match TRBD2. The germline V gene encodes CDR1 ENHRY and CDR2 SYGVKD. This CDR3 has 13 amino acids. With 8 bases clipped from V and 7 bases from J, the junction kept 0 bases outside the gene matches. In DNA, the CDR3 is TGTGCCATCGGACTAGCGGGGGGGAATGAGCAGTTCTTC. Translating it yields CAIGLAGGNEQFF.

This clone was detected only a few times. This sequence joins TRBV6-4 and TRBJ2-2; 7 positions agree with TRBD1. V was clipped by 6 bases and J by 7 bases; unmatched bases: 5. Germline-derived CDR1 and CDR2 are MRHNA and SNTAGT. The CDR3 covers 13 residues. Written as DNA, the CDR3 is TGTGCCAGCAGGAAGACAGGGTTCGGGGAGCTGTTTTTT. Residues: CASRKTGFGELFF.

The chain couples TRBV28 to TRBJ1-2; the D gene is possibly TRBD1 (6 bases). The CDR3 consists of 12 residues. Germline assignment: CDR1 MDHEN and CDR2 SYDVKM. Trimming removed 4 bases from V and 4 bases from J, with 7 bases in between. The CDR3 nucleotides are TGTGCCAGCAGTTCACAGGGCTATGGCTACACCTTC. It is translated as CASSSQGYGYTF.

Note on this clone: This specimen includes other DNA sequences encoding the same CDR3. The CDR3 DNA sequence: TGTGCCAGCAGCCTAACTAGCGGCAAAGAGACCCAGTACTTC. It encodes CASSLTSGKETQYF. The J gene is TRBJ2-5, the V gene TRBV7-9; 8 bases match TRBD2. The CDR3 is 14 residues long. V dropped 5 bases and J dropped 3; count of bases not matched to a gene: 5. The germline CDR1 and CDR2 sequences are SEHNR and FQNEAQ (reference sequence).

This chain joins TRBV2 and TRBJ1-4; D not certain. V lost 2 bases and J lost 7, with 11 bases in between. The CDR3 runs to 14 residues. CDR1 and CDR2 (germline): SNHLY, FYNNEI. CDR3 in amino acids: CASSETGMGEKLFF. For the CDR3, the DNA is TGTGCCAGCAGTGAAACCGGGATGGGTGAAAAACTGTTTTTT. The complete variable domain, with remaining parts taken from reference TRBV2 and TRBJ1-4, reads EPEVTQTPSHQVTQMGQEVILRCVPISNHLYFYWYRQILGQKVEFLVSFYNNEISEKSEIFDDQFSVERPDGSNFTLKIRSTKLEDSAMYFCASSETGMGEKLFFGSGTQLSVL.

This sequence joins TRBV7-9 and TRBJ2-7; 8 bases are a match to TRBD2. J was trimmed by 3 bases and V by 1 base; bases with no gene match: 5. Germline CDR1 SEHNR, CDR2 FQNEAQ (reference sequence). The CDR3 loop spans 15 amino acids. The CDR3 sequence: CASSLGDGGDYEQYF. The DNA of the CDR3 is TGTGCCAGCAGCTTAGGGGACGGGGGGGACTACGAGCAGTACTTC.

This chain joins TRBV29-1 and TRBJ2-3, with 7 bases matching TRBD1. The CDR3 covers 12 residues. Germline V gene data show CDR1 as SQVTM and CDR2 as ANQGSEA. V trimming: 8 bases; J trimming: 2 bases; junction bases outside the gene matches: 4. The CDR3 region has the DNA TGCAGCACAGGACAGGACACAGATACGCAGTATTTT. Translating it yields CSTGQDTDTQYF.

The chain combines TRBV14 with TRBJ2-5; D ambiguous. The germline gives CDR1 SGHDN, CDR2 FVKESK. V lost 4 bases and J lost 2, with 5 bases in between. The CDR3 totals 12 residues. CDR3 protein: CASSRLQETQYF. CDR3 in DNA: TGTGCCAGCAGCCGCCTACAAGAGACCCAGTACTTC.

This rearrangement joins TRBV7-6 to TRBJ1-1, with D uncertain. Germline CDR1 SGHVS, CDR2 FNYEAQ. V was pared by 5 bases and J by 1 base, with 5 bases between. This CDR3 is 12 amino acids long. The CDR3 DNA is TGTGCCAGCAGCACCGGGAACACTGAAGCTTTCTTT. This sequence encodes CASSTGNTEAFF.

The chain employs TRBV15 and TRBJ2-7; possibly TRBD1 for D (6 bases). Germline values: CDR1 LNHNV, CDR2 YYDKDF (reference sequence). V lost 1 base to trimming and J lost 6 bases, with 13 bases between them. CDR3 length: 14 residues. The CDR3 nucleotides are TGTGCCACCAGCAGAGTAGGCAGGGGTGGCGAGCAGTACTTC. Protein product: CATSRVGRGGEQYF.

The chain has TRBV7-8 and TRBJ2-2; TRBD1 matches at 9 bases. V was clipped by 1 base and J by 4 bases; unmatched bases: 1. This CDR3 region has 15 residues. Germline V gene lookup returns CDR1 SGHVS and CDR2 FQNEAQ. CDR3 sequence: CASSLGDRATGELFF. DNA of the CDR3: TGTGCCAGCAGCTTAGGGGACAGGGCCACCGGGGAGCTGTTTTTT.

A few counts support this clone. The V gene is TRBV19, the J gene TRBJ1-2; 7 bases match TRBD1. This CDR3 contains 16 residues. CDR1 and CDR2 (germline): LNHDA, SQIVND (reference sequence). Trimming cost V 7 bases and J 3 bases; bases outside gene matches: 14. For the CDR3, the DNA is TGTGCCAGTACTACCCCCCAGGGGGGTCGATACTATGGCTACACCTTC. Its protein is CASTTPQGGRYYGYTF.

This sequence joins TRBV29-1 and TRBJ2-2, with a possible D match to TRBD2 (6 bases). The ends were cut back, 7 bases at V and 4 bases at J, with 13 bases in the middle. CDR3 length: 13 residues. CDR1 and CDR2 from the germline V gene are SQVTM and ANQGSEA. The chain's CDR3 is CSGAEAGTGELFF. The CDR3 coding sequence is TGCAGCGGAGCGGAAGCGGGCACCGGGGAGCTGTTTTTT.

This clone has only a few counts. This rearrangement joins TRBV11-3 to TRBJ2-1, with no clear D. Trimming took 5 bases from V and 2 from J, leaving 13 bases between them. CDR1 and CDR2 (germline): SGHNT, YENEEA. CDR3 size: 15 residues. CDR3 amino acids: CASSRRSLPYNEQFF. CDR3 DNA: TGTGCCAGCAGCAGGCGGTCTCTTCCCTACAATGAGCAGTTCTTC.